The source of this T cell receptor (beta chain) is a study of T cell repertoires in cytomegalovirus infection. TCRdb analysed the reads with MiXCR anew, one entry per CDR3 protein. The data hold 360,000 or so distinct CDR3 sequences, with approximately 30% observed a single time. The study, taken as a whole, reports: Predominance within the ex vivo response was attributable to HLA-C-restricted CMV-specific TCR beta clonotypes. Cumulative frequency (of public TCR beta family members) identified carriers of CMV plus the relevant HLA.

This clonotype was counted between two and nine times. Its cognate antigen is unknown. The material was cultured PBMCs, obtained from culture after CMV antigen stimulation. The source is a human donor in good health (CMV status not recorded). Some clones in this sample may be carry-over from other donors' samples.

The CDR3 DNA reads TGTGCCACCAGTGATAAGACAGGATTCGATGGCTACACCTTC. It yields the protein CATSDKTGFDGYTF. The rearrangement uses TRBV24-1 and TRBJ1-2, with D perhaps matching TRBD1 (6 bases). V was clipped by 3 bases and J by 6 bases, with 13 bases between them. The CDR3 runs 14 residues. The germline V gene encodes CDR1 KGHDR and CDR2 SFDVKD.